A selection of T cell receptor beta chains follows, all from one sample in a study of PD-L1 blockade in urothelial cancer. TCRdb's copy holds only in-frame clones and misses some; the assay was immunoSEQ multiplex PCR. The sample lists more than 90,000 clones, around 86% occurring once. Specimen: PBMCs, collected around atezolizumab (anti-PD-L1) treatment. Source of these receptors: a man aged 60 to 75 with urothelial cancer. Each CDR3 is given with its conserved first and last residue. A D gene is named only where the DNA matches it firmly. Clone size, where shown, is once, few, many, or a class for clones that have expanded.

d_call j_call v_call clone_size cdr3_aa cdr3_nt
- TRBJ1-1 TRBV30 - CAWSTGGNAFF TGTGCCTGGAGTACGGGGGGTAATGCTTTCTTT
- TRBJ2-5 TRBV2 - CASGGLTISQETQYF TGTGCCAGCGGCGGGTTGACCATATCACAAGAGACCCAGTACTTC
- TRBJ2-3 TRBV2 - CASILRIPDTQYF TGTGCCAGCATTCTCAGGATCCCAGATACGCAGTATTTT
- TRBJ1-2 TRBV7-2 - CASSFGRDGYTF TGTGCCAGCAGCTTTGGCCGGGATGGCTACACCTTC
- TRBJ1-1 TRBV7-9 - CASSLLTEAFF TGTGCCAGCAGCCTCTTAACTGAAGCTTTCTTT
- TRBJ2-3 TRBV5-1 - CASAGASTDTQYF TGCGCCAGCGCAGGTGCTAGCACAGATACGCAGTATTTT
TRBD2 TRBJ2-1 TRBV5-1 - CASSFRTSGGVNEQFF TGCGCCAGCAGTTTCCGAACTAGCGGGGGGGTGAATGAGCAGTTCTTC
- TRBJ1-1 TRBV5-6 once CASSLTSVTEAFF TGTGCCAGCAGCTTAACGTCGGTCACTGAAGCTTTCTTT
- TRBJ1-1 TRBV18 - CASSPQDSPTMNTEAFF TGTGCCAGCTCACCACAGGACAGTCCCACTATGAACACTGAAGCTTTCTTT
- TRBJ1-1 TRBV6-5 few CASSFQNTEAFF TGTGCCAGCAGTTTCCAGAACACTGAAGCTTTCTTT
TRBD2 TRBJ2-7 TRBV7-2 - CASSLARSGASEQYF TGTGCCAGCAGCTTAGCTCGCAGCGGGGCTTCCGAGCAGTACTTC
- TRBJ2-1 TRBV4-3 - CASSQDAGLVYNEQFF TGCGCCAGCAGCCAAGATGCAGGGTTGGTCTACAATGAGCAGTTCTTC
- TRBJ2-7 TRBV4-3 - CASSQRVGSFYEQYF TGCGCCAGCAGCCAAAGGGTCGGGAGCTTCTACGAGCAGTACTTC
- TRBJ2-5 TRBV6-6 - CASSPHTGTQETQYF TGTGCCAGCAGCCCACACACCGGGACACAAGAGACCCAGTACTTC
- TRBJ1-6 TRBV10-2 - CASSEFENSPLHF TGCGCCAGCAGTGAGTTTGAGAATTCACCCCTCCACTTT
- TRBJ1-2 TRBV5-1 few CASSSAGSNYGYTF TGCGCCAGCAGCTCGGCGGGGTCCAACTATGGCTACACCTTC
TRBD1 TRBJ1-5 TRBV18 - CASSLTQGMGQPQHF TGTGCCAGCTCACTGACACAGGGGATGGGTCAGCCCCAGCATTTT
TRBD1 TRBJ2-2 TRBV7-8 - CASSWTGANTGELFF TGTGCCAGCAGCTGGACAGGGGCGAACACCGGGGAGCTGTTTTTT
TRBD2 TRBJ2-1 TRBV7-3 - CASSLRASGTYNEQFF TGTGCCAGCAGCTTAAGAGCTAGCGGGACATACAATGAGCAGTTCTTC
- TRBJ2-5 TRBV18 - CASSQSQGETQYF TGTGCCAGCTCACAATCGCAGGGGGAGACCCAGTACTTC
TRBD2 TRBJ2-2 TRBV30 - CAWSVSGAGELFF TGTGCCTGGAGTGTAAGCGGGGCGGGGGAGCTGTTTTTT
- TRBJ2-2 TRBV11-2 few CASSLDTGNTGELFF TGTGCCAGCAGCTTAGATACGGGTAACACCGGGGAGCTGTTTTTT
TRBD2 TRBJ2-7 TRBV14 - CASSVTSGRLYEQYF TGTGCCAGCAGCGTGACTAGCGGGAGGTTATACGAGCAGTACTTC
- TRBJ2-7 TRBV5-6 - CASSLGTLSYEQYF TGTGCCAGCAGCCTGGGGACACTTTCCTACGAGCAGTACTTC
- TRBJ2-7 TRBV7-9 few CASSSNIRTLTQGYF TGTGCCAGCAGCTCCAATATCCGGACACTCACCCAGGGGTACTTC
- TRBJ2-1 TRBV7-8 - CASSLAQGNYNEQFF TGTGCCAGCAGCTTGGCACAGGGAAACTACAATGAGCAGTTCTTC
- TRBJ1-1 TRBV6-1 - CASSENDGAEAFF TGTGCCAGCAGTGAGAATGATGGAGCTGAAGCTTTCTTT
TRBD1 TRBJ2-1 TRBV4-1 - CASSPQGVEQFF TGCGCCAGCAGTCCACAGGGGGTTGAGCAGTTCTTC
- TRBJ2-7 TRBV6-5 - CASSWRRGPPYEQYF TGTGCCAGCAGTTGGCGGCGGGGGCCCCCCTACGAGCAGTACTTC
TRBD2 TRBJ2-1 TRBV6-1 - CASAPIAGVGNEQFF TGTGCCAGCGCCCCGATAGCGGGAGTGGGGAATGAGCAGTTCTTC
TRBD2 TRBJ2-4 TRBV5-1 - CASSLAVGGVNIQYF TGCGCCAGCAGCTTGGCCGTGGGGGGGGTGAACATTCAGTACTTC
TRBD2 TRBJ2-5 TRBV5-1 - CASSLGLAGQETQYF TGCGCCAGCAGCCTCGGACTAGCGGGTCAAGAGACCCAGTACTTC
- TRBJ2-7 TRBV15 once CATSRERGGLGSQYF TGTGCCACCAGCAGAGAAAGGGGTGGCTTGGGCTCGCAGTACTTC